The 2 T cell receptor beta chains given below trace back to one sample, sequenced in a study of blood T cell repertoires in COVID-19 (dated by TCRdb to about 2020). Library preparation used the immunoSEQ multiplex PCR assay. TCRdb took this table from immuneACCESS and kept in-frame rearrangements with V and J called. Such tables lack part of the clones; where checked against another copy, unresolved V genes explain under half of the gap, and the rest is unexplained. Here the sample has 150,000 to 200,000 clones; 82% occur a single time. About 5.5% of the sample is held by the ten biggest clonotypes. The sample taken for sequencing was PBMCs or T cells enriched from blood (not recorded which). These receptors were collected from a woman aged 60-75 years with acute COVID-19.

About this clone itself: At one end the junction does not follow the germline gene, possibly because of a read error. The V gene is TRBV6-5, the J gene TRBJ1-2; the match to TRBD1 covers 7 bases. This CDR3 is 11 amino acids long. Germline assignment: CDR1 MNHEY and CDR2 SVGAGI. CDR3 DNA: TGTGCCACAGGACAGGAATTTGGCTACACTTTC. This codes for CATGQEFGYTF.

The rearrangement uses TRBV3-1 (or the pseudogene TRBV3-2) and TRBJ2-2, with TRBD2 identical over 8 bases. Trimming took 1 base from V and 5 from J; bases not matched to a gene: 12. Germline CDR1 is LGHDT and CDR2 is YNNKEL (reference sequence). The CDR3 extends over 18 amino acids. CDR3 DNA sequence: TGTGCCAGCAGCCAAGCAGGTACCAGCGGGGGTGTTACCGGGGAGCTGTTTTTT. This gives the protein CASSQAGTSGGVTGELFF.